Each of the 2 T cell receptor beta chains below was sequenced from the same sample in a study of sequential checkpoint blockade in melanoma. Treatment denoted: randomized to nivolumab then ipilimumab (arm A) or the reverse (arm B). Libraries were prepared by immunoSEQ multiplex PCR; TCRdb keeps only in-frame clonotypes and omits some of them. Among some 2,400 clones listed, 13% to 15% were seen once. Sequences were derived from tumor tissue (inferred from file names), sampled from a patient given nivolumab and ipilimumab in sequence. These receptor sequences come from a human donor with melanoma.

This clone came up a few times. The gene calls are TRBV9 and TRBJ2-2; no definite D call. Germline assignment: CDR1 SGDLS and CDR2 YYNGEE. The CDR3 spans 13 residues. Trimming stripped 1 base from V and 5 bases from J, with 6 bases between. The CDR3 DNA follows: TGTGCCAGCAGCGTAAGTGTGACCGGGGAGCTGTTTTTT. Encoded protein: CASSVSVTGELFF.

CDR3 protein: CASSSRAGGSYNEQFF. In DNA, the CDR3 is TGTGCCAGCAGCTCCCGAGCGGGAGGGAGCTACAATGAGCAGTTCTTC. This sequence joins TRBV11-3 and TRBJ2-1; 10 nucleotides line up with TRBD2. The germline gives CDR1 SGHNT, CDR2 YENEEA. Trimming at V came to 4 bases and at J to 3 bases, leaving 6 bases not matched to a gene. The CDR3 has 16 amino acids.